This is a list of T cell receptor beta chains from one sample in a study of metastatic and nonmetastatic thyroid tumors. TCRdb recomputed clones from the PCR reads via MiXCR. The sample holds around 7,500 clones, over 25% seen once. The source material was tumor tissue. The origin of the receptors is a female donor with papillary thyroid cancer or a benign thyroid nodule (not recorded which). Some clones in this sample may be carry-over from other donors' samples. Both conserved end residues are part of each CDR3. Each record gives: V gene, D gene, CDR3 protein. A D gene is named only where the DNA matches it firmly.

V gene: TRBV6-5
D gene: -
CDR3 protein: CASSYGTDNSPLHF

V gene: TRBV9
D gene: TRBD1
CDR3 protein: CASSAAPGQGVTEAFF

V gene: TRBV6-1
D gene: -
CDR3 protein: CASTPPWGEGTEAFF

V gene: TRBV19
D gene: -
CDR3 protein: CASSLGSNTGELFF

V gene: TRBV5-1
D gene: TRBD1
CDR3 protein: CASSLRGPGQPNEKLFF

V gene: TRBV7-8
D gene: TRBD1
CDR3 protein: CASSPTGNLGNEQFF

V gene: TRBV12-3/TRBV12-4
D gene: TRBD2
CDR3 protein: CASSLGLASTDTQYF

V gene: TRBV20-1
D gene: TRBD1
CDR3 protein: CSALIQGARASPLHF

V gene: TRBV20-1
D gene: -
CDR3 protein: CSARGALYGYTF

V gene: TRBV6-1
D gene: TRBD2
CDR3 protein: CASISSGRTQQYF

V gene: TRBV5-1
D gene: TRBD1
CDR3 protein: CASSLGQGGTGELFF

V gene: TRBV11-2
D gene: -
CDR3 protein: CASSRGVWAFF

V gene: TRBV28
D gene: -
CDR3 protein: CSPWDGYTF

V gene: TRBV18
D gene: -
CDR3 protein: CASSPGNLYEQYF

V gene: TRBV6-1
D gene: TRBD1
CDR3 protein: CASTSTPGQGNSYEQYF

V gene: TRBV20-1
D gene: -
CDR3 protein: CSVPAALAYEQYF

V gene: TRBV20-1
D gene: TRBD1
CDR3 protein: CSASLFGTGSYGYTF

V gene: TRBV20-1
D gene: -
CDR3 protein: CSAPGTSTDTQYF

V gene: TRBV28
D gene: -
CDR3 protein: CAISREDGPNTGERFF

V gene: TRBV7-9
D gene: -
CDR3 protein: CASSLTPGTDAQYF

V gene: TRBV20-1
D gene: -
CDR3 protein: CSAISGASVCQGTQYF

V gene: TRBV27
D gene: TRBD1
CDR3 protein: CASSLSRGHQPQHF

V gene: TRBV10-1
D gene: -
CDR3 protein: CASSEGTENSPLHF

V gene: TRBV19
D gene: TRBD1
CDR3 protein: CASSEQGTLADEQFF

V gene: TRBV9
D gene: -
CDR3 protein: CAGIQEYGGYTF

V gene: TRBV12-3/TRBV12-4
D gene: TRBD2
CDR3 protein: CASSPGTSGGSFF

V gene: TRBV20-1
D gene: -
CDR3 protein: CSARDVGVPTDTQYF

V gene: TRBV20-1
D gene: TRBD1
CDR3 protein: CSARDWDRGYEQYF

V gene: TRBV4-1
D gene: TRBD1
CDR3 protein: CASSKARTGTEETQYF

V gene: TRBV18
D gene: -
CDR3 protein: CASSPTPPGVKGREQYF

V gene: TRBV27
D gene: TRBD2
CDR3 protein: CASSSQGTSGGENEQFF

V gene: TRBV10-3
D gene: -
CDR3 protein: CATTPDSSNQPQHF

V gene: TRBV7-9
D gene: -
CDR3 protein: CASSLVLETQYF

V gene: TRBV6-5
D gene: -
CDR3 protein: CASSYNIDLTYEQYF

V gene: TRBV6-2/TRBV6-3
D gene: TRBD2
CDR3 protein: CASTRPGLAGIYEQYF

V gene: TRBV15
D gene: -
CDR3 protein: CATSRGVGSREQYF

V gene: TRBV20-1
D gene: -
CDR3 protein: CSARDQTRSYEQYF

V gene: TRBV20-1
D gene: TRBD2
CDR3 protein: CSASREGTYNEQFF

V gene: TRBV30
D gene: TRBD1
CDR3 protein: CAWSGPGQYYGYTF

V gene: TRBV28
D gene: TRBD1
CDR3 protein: CASSPGQGGKNEQFF

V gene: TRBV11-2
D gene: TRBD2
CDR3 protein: CASSPGGGASGSYTHYF

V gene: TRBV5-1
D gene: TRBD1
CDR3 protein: CASSLPGQGAFSYEQYF

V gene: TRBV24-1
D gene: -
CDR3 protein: CATSDPGPRGYNEQFF

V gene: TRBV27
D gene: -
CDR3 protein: CASRGTGRITSPLHF

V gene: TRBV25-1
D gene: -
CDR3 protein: CASSGGPSGKYEQYF

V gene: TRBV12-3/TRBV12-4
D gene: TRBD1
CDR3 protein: CASSLGQAGADTQYF

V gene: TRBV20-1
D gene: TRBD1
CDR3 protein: CSARETGGGDGYTF

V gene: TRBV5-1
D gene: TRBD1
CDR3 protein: CASSLRGTGGYNEQFF

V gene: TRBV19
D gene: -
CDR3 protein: CASKGRNQGQETQYF

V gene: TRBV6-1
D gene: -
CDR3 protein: CASSLFGAVVEGYTF

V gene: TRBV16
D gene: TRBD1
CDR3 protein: CASRPGTGYEQYF

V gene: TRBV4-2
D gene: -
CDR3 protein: CASSQASGPGTEAFF

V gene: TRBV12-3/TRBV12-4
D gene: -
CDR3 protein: CASRVGGAYGYTF